Listed below are T cell receptor gamma chains from one sample, sequenced in a study of Vδ1+ human thymocytes. TCRdb redid clone calling on the multiplex PCR reads using CATT. The sample carries about 27,000 gamma-chain clones, 20% to 25% recorded once. Input material: Vdelta1+ gamma-delta thymocytes from the thymus. These receptor sequences come from a boy in the first two years of life who had congenital heart surgery. Both conserved end residues are part of each CDR3. Rows may omit the clone size; those that give it use once, few, many or a size class.

size,V,J,CDR3,DNA
few,TRGV4,TRGJ1/TRGJ2,CATWDGRNYYKKLF,TGTGCCACCTGGGATGGAAGGAATTATTATAAGAAACTCTTT
.,TRGV4,TRGJ1/TRGJ2,CATWGNWYYKKLF,TGTGCCACCTGGGGAAACTGGTATTATAAGAAACTCTTT
few,TRGV2,TRGJ1/TRGJ2,CATWDDLYKKLF,TGTGCCACCTGGGATGATCTTTATAAGAAACTCTTT
.,TRGV4,TRGJP2,CATWDESSDWIKTF,TGTGCCACCTGGGATGAGAGTAGTGATTGGATCAAGACGTTT
.,TRGV9,TRGJ1/TRGJ2,CALWEVKYYYKKLF,TGTGCCTTGTGGGAGGTGAAATATTATTATAAGAAACTCTTT
few,TRGV9,TRGJ1/TRGJ2,CALWEPPRYYYKKLF,TGTGCCTTGTGGGAGCCACCCAGATATTATTATAAGAAACTCTTT
.,TRGV4,TRGJ1/TRGJ2,CATWELSYYKKLF,TGTGCCACCTGGGAGCTTTCTTATTATAAGAAACTCTTT
medium-sized,TRGV9,TRGJ1/TRGJ2,CALWEVYNKKLF,TGTGCCTTGTGGGAGGTTTACAATAAGAAACTCTTT
.,TRGV5,TRGJ1/TRGJ2,CATWDGPDKKLF,TGTGCCACCTGGGATGGCCCAGATAAGAAACTCTTT
few,TRGV5,TRGJ1/TRGJ2,CATWAYHTIYYKKLF,TGTGCCACCTGGGCCTATCATACCATTTATTATAAGAAACTCTTT
.,TRGV9,TRGJP,CALWEAGRVLGKKIKVF,TGTGCCTTGTGGGAGGCAGGACGGGTGTTGGGCAAAAAAATCAAGGTATTT
medium-sized,TRGV5,TRGJ1/TRGJ2,CATWDRPGYYKKLF,TGTGCCACCTGGGACAGGCCGGGTTATTATAAGAAACTCTTT
few,TRGV9,TRGJ1/TRGJ2,CALWDKYKKLF,TGTGCCTTGTGGGACAAGTATAAGAAACTCTTT
few,TRGV9,TRGJ1/TRGJ2,CALWQEYRKLF,TGTGCCTTGTGGCAGGAGTACAGGAAACTCTTT
.,TRGV3,TRGJ1/TRGJ2,CATWDTRNLSYKKLF,TGTGCCACCTGGGACACCCGAAATTTGAGTTATAAGAAACTCTTT
few,TRGV9,TRGJ1/TRGJ2,CALWEATREKLF,TGTGCCTTGTGGGAGGCCACCAGGGAGAAACTCTTT
few,TRGV2,TRGJ1/TRGJ2,CATWDGRGLF,TGTGCCACCTGGGACGGGCGTGGACTCTTT
few,TRGV8,TRGJP2,CATWDNSDWIKTF,TGTGCCACCTGGGATAACAGTGATTGGATCAAGACGTTT
.,TRGV2,TRGJP2,CATWDGLDLKGSDWIKTF,TGTGCCACCTGGGACGGGCTAGACTTAAAGGGTAGTGATTGGATCAAGACGTTT
.,TRGV2,TRGJ1/TRGJ2,CATWDGLPYGRVYYKKLF,TGTGCCACCTGGGACGGGCTACCTTACGGAAGGGTTTATTATAAGAAACTCTTT
.,TRGV3,TRGJP2,CATWDRRDWIKTF,TGTGCCACCTGGGACAGGCGAGATTGGATCAAGACGTTT
.,TRGV2,TRGJ1/TRGJ2,CATWDPGRLGYKKLF,TGTGCCACCTGGGACCCGGGGCGGTTGGGTTATAAGAAACTCTTT
.,TRGV3,TRGJ1/TRGJ2,CATWDRPRYYKKLF,TGTGCCACCTGGGACCGACCCCGTTATTATAAGAAACTCTTT
few,TRGV9,TRGJ1/TRGJ2,CALWECRIYKKLF,TGTGCCTTGTGGGAGTGTCGGATTTATAAGAAACTCTTT
.,TRGV8,TRGJP2,CATWDISDWIKTF,TGTGCCACCTGGGATATAAGTGATTGGATCAAGACGTTT
.,TRGV3,TRGJ1/TRGJ2,CATWDRGWKLF,TGTGCCACCTGGGACAGGGGCTGGAAACTCTTT
few,TRGV4,TRGJ1/TRGJ2,CATWLSKLF,TGTGCCACCTGGTTATCGAAACTCTTT
few,TRGV4,TRGJ1/TRGJ2,CATWDMIGKLF,TGTGCCACCTGGGATATGATTGGGAAACTCTTT